This is a list of T cell receptor beta chains from one sample in a study of T cells after somatic rescue of genetic block. Method: immunoSEQ multiplex PCR; TCRdb's copy keeps in-frame clones and lacks some. Of 10,000 to 15,000 clones in the sample, around 70% were seen once. Sample: peripheral blood mononuclear cells (PBMCs). These receptors all stem from a boy younger than 18. The CDR3 runs from the conserved cysteine through the conserved F or W. A D gene is named only where the DNA matches it firmly. Size values are once, few and many counts, or a class for expanded clones, and some rows have none.

clone size	V gene	D gene	J gene	CDR3 protein	CDR3 DNA
NA	TRBV5-1	NA	TRBJ1-4	CASSLVVDEKLFF	TGCGCCAGCAGCTTGGTGGTGGATGAAAAACTGTTTTTT
once	TRBV7-3	NA	TRBJ2-1	CASRFSTTNNEQFF	TGTGCCAGCAGGTTCTCCACTACTAACAATGAGCAGTTCTTC
NA	TRBV9	NA	TRBJ2-7	CASSVDPEGGPYEQYF	TGTGCCAGCAGCGTAGACCCTGAGGGCGGGCCTTACGAGCAGTACTTC
NA	TRBV9	TRBD2	TRBJ2-5	CASSRGLVQETQYF	TGTGCCAGCAGTCGCGGACTAGTACAAGAGACCCAGTACTTC
NA	TRBV27	NA	TRBJ2-1	CASSRRDRSDNEQFF	TGTGCCAGCAGTCGCCGGGACCGAAGCGACAATGAGCAGTTCTTC
few	TRBV28	NA	TRBJ2-6	CASSSPTGHGANVLTF	TGTGCCAGCAGTTCTCCCACAGGGCATGGGGCCAACGTCCTGACTTTC
NA	TRBV15	TRBD2	TRBJ2-5	CATSREGREGEETQYF	TGTGCCACCAGCAGAGAAGGGCGGGAGGGCGAGGAGACCCAGTACTTC
NA	TRBV5-1	NA	TRBJ1-1	CASSLVGGNTEAFF	TGCGCCAGCAGCTTGGTCGGGGGGAACACTGAAGCTTTCTTT
NA	TRBV27	NA	TRBJ1-5	CASSLPYSNQPQHF	TGTGCCAGCAGTTTGCCTTATAGCAATCAGCCCCAGCATTTT
NA	TRBV7-3	NA	TRBJ2-1	CASSTVAQGGSYNEQFF	TGTGCCAGCAGCACGGTGGCCCAGGGGGGGTCCTACAATGAGCAGTTCTTC
NA	TRBV5-1	TRBD1	TRBJ2-6	CASSLQGPGANVLTF	TGCGCCAGCAGCTTACAGGGGCCTGGGGCCAACGTCCTGACTTTC
NA	TRBV7-3	TRBD2	TRBJ2-1	CASSPRGGSRVAYNEQFF	TGTGCCAGCAGCCCAAGGGGCGGGAGCAGGGTGGCCTACAATGAGCAGTTCTTC
few	TRBV9	TRBD1	TRBJ2-3	CASSVIGQGPWGPDTQYF	TGTGCCAGCAGCGTTATCGGACAGGGACCATGGGGACCAGATACGCAGTATTTT
NA	TRBV4-2	TRBD1	TRBJ2-7	CASSLSGTVSYEQYF	TGTGCCAGCAGCCTTTCCGGGACAGTATCCTACGAGCAGTACTTC
NA	TRBV4-1	TRBD2	TRBJ2-4	CASSLLAGATRTKNIQYF	TGCGCCAGCAGCCTTCTAGCGGGGGCGACACGGACCAAAAACATTCAGTACTTC
NA	TRBV6-6	TRBD1	TRBJ2-7	CASSYSGTGVYEQYF	TGTGCCAGCAGTTACTCCGGGACAGGGGTCTACGAGCAGTACTTC
few	TRBV5-1	NA	TRBJ2-5	CASSLQETQYF	TGCGCCAGCAGCTTACAAGAGACCCAGTACTTC
once	TRBV6-1	TRBD2	TRBJ2-2	CASSAASGRQGTGELFF	TGTGCCAGCAGTGCGGCTAGCGGGAGACAGGGGACCGGGGAGCTGTTTTTT